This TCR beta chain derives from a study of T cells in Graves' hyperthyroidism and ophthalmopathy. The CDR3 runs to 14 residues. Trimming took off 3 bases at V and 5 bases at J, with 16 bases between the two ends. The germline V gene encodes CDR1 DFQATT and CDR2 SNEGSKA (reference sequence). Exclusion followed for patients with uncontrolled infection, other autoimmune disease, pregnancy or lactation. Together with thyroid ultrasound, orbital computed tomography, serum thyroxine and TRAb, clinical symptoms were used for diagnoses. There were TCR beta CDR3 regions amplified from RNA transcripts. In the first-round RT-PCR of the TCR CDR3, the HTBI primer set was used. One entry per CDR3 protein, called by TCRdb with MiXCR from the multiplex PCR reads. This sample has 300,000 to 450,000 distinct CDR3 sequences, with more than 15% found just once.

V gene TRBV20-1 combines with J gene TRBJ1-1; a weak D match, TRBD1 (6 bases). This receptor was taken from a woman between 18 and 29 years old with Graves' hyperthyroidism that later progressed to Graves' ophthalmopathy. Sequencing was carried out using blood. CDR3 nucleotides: TGCAGTGCTAGTGTTCGGGGGAGGGGGACTGAAGCTTTCTTT. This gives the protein CSASVRGRGTEAFF.